Listed here is a single TCR beta chain. Its specificity is not known. The data stem from a study of T-cell memory formation after mild COVID-19. General observations from the study: Certain responding clones were present in pre-infection memory, suggesting participation of cross-reactive memory. CD8+ contracting clones occupied EMRA, while CD4+ ones occupied mainly CM and EM. The second-wave clones peaking on day 37 were not confirmed as SARS-CoV-2-specific.

The CDR3 length is 15 residues. CDR1 is DFQATT, CDR2 SNEGSKA, per germline (reference sequence). The 5'RACE method, run with constant-segment primers, produced TCR alpha and TCR beta cDNA libraries (carrying sample barcodes and UMIs). In TCRdb, the 5' RACE reads were re-called with MiXCR into one record per CDR3 protein. The sample shows 400,000 or so distinct CDR3 sequences, 20% of them seen only once. The sample was PBMCs or a T cell subset sorted from them (not recorded which). The chain carries TRBV20-1 and TRBJ2-5; 9 bases fit TRBD2. This sequence was found in an adult woman who had mild COVID-19 (a few samples of this study predate the infection). Cell type and time point are not known. The CDR3 protein is CRASSREGLGETQYF. The CDR3 DNA is TGCAGAGCTTCCTCGCGGGAGGGCCTAGGAGAGACCCAGTACTTC.